This passage covers 8 T cell receptor beta chains from one sample sequenced in a study of shared clonotypes between healthy human individuals. Clones were sequenced by immunoSEQ multiplex PCR, and TCRdb holds only the in-frame ones, with some missing. This table holds some 2 million clones, approximately 95% found once. Naive CD8 cells lacked CD45RO, underwent positive selection for CCR7 and left out terminally differentiated effector memory CD45RA+ cells. The sample comprised naive CD8+ T cells sorted from blood. The receptors were sampled from a man between 18 and 29 years old in good health.

V and J are TRBV27 and TRBJ2-1, with a tentative D call TRBD2 (6 bases). This CDR3 has 18 residues. Germline lookup yields CDR1 MNHEY and CDR2 SMNVEV (reference sequence). Trimming removed 3 bases at V and 9 bases at J, with 27 bases between. CDR3 nucleotide sequence: TGTGCCAGCAGTTTGTGGGACTCTAACTATCGGTACGCTGGTGAGCAGTTCTTC. Translated: CASSLWDSNYRYAGEQFF.

The rearrangement links TRBV19 to TRBJ2-1; D gene unclear. V lost 2 bases, J lost 5 bases, and 7 bases lay in between. CDR1 and CDR2 from the germline V gene are LNHDA and SQIVND (reference sequence). This CDR3 contains 13 residues. CDR3: CASSIRRNNEQFF. The CDR3 DNA sequence: TGTGCCAGTAGTATACGTCGGAACAATGAGCAGTTCTTC.

The chain employs TRBV5-4 and TRBJ2-2; maybe TRBD1 (6 bases). Germline V CDR1 and CDR2: SGHNT, YYREEE (reference sequence). V was shortened by 4 bases and J by 5 bases, with 12 bases between the two germline ends. The CDR3 contains 14 residues. The CDR3 loop reads CASSETGDTGELFF. For the CDR3, the DNA is TGTGCCAGCAGCGAGACAGGAGATACCGGGGAGCTGTTTTTT.

This sequence joins TRBV14 and TRBJ2-3, with 9 bases matching TRBD2. Germline CDR1 and CDR2: SGHDN and FVKESK. The CDR3 has 15 residues. The V segment lost 4 bases and the J segment 0 bases; nucleotides outside the gene matches: 2. This CDR3 reads CASSPGTSSTDTQYF. The CDR3 region has the DNA TGTGCCAGCAGCCCTGGGACTAGCAGCACAGATACGCAGTATTTT.

Here the CDR3 reads CASSQAPVNTGELFF. The CDR3 DNA sequence: TGCGCCAGCAGCCAAGCTCCCGTAAACACCGGGGAGCTGTTTTTT. The V call is TRBV4-3, the J call TRBJ2-2; D is unclear. V lost 1 base and J 2 bases, leaving 8 bases between the germline ends. The CDR3 runs 15 residues. CDR1 LGHNA and CDR2 YSLEER come from the germline V gene.

The chain has TRBV29-1 and TRBJ2-1, with 8 bases aligning to TRBD2. The length of the CDR3 is 13 residues. The germline V gene has CDR1 SQVTM and CDR2 ANQGSEA. After removal of 6 bases from V and 8 bases from J, the junction contained 9 bases not matched to a gene. CDR3 region: CSVPGLGVYEQFF. Here the CDR3 DNA reads TGCAGCGTGCCGGGACTAGGGGTCTATGAGCAGTTCTTC.

V usage is TRBV5-6 and J usage is TRBJ2-1; D possibly matches TRBD1 or TRBD2 (5 bases each). Trimming removed 3 bases from V and 2 bases from J, with 15 bases in between. The CDR3 extends over 16 amino acids. The V gene's germline CDR1 is SGHDT and CDR2 YYEEEE. The CDR3 sequence is CASSSTGTVPYNEQFF. The CDR3 DNA is TGTGCCAGCAGCTCGACCGGGACGGTCCCCTACAATGAGCAGTTCTTC.

The sample holds a few counts of this clone. Germline and junction disagree at one end, which may indicate a read error. This chain joins TRBV2 and TRBJ1-4; no clear D. In germline, CDR1 is SNHLY, CDR2 FYNNEI. This CDR3 contains 10 residues. CDR3 sequence: CASMSFNLIF. The CDR3 bases are TGTGCCAGCATGAGTTTTAACTTGATTTTT. The full variable domain, with the rest looked up from reference TRBV2 and TRBJ1-4, is EPEVTQTPSHQVTQMGQEVILRCVPISNHLYFYWYRQILGQKVEFLVSFYNNEISEKSEIFDDQFSVERPDGSNFTLKIRSTKLEDSAMYFCASMSFNLIFGSGTQLSVL.